This T cell receptor (beta chain) was found in a study of blood T cell repertoires in COVID-19. At the level of the study: Some COVID-19 samples were acute and others convalescent; all came from the United States, Italy and Spain. PBMCs, B-cell-depleted T cells, or T cells were the source of the cDNA or gDNA that made up the material.

As handled by the study authors: Reference gene primers were amplified, and this amplification served to estimate nucleated cell counts. The protocol was immunoSEQ multiplex PCR, while the TCRdb copy is restricted to in-frame clones and leaves out a portion. That table gives V, J and clone size, and the DNA gave D and trimming. The sample gives about 130,000 clones, about four fifths of which show up once; approximately 2.9% is in the top ten. This CDR3 contains 14 residues. Germline-derived CDR1 and CDR2 are LNHDA and SQIVND (reference sequence). Unmatched junction bases numbered 3, after V lost 4 bases and J lost 0 bases.

What was sequenced was peripheral blood. The TCR sequence derives from an elderly woman with acute or convalescent COVID-19. The V call is TRBV19, the J call TRBJ2-7; TRBD1 aligns across 7 bases. CDR3 region: CASSTYRGSYEQYF. The CDR3 DNA reads as TGTGCCAGTAGTACCTACAGGGGCTCCTACGAGCAGTACTTC. Supplemented by reference TRBV19 and TRBJ2-7, the full variable domain reads DGGITQSPKYLFRKEGQNVTLSCEQNLNHDAMYWYRQDPGQGLRLIYYSQIVNDFQKGDIAEGYSVSREKKESFPLTVTSAQKNPTAFYLCASSTYRGSYEQYFGPGTRLTVT.